This T cell receptor beta chain was sequenced for a study of beta chain features in type 1 diabetes. A word on this clone: Its cognate antigen is unknown.

CDR3 length: 15 amino acids. V lost 3 bases and J lost 0, with 12 bases in between. Germline values: CDR1 SGHAT, CDR2 FQNNGV. The study reverse transcribed the entire isolated RNA, so it sequenced expressed TCRB transcripts. TCRdb keeps only in-frame clones here, not all; method: immunoSEQ multiplex PCR. The table records 150,000 to 190,000 clones, approximately 10% of them present only once. Whole-study findings and limits: For patients and controls alike, PCR might favor shorter templates to the same degree. Any role of HLA type in TCRB rearrangement remained unresolved here. The study found moderately but significantly shorter TCRB CDR3s in all four CD4+ subsets of Type 1 diabetes patients.

V usage is TRBV11-2 and J usage is TRBJ2-7; D might be TRBD2 (6 bases). The sequence came from a man between 25 and 39 years old with type 1 diabetes. The material sequenced was central memory CD4+ T cells from blood. The CDR3 DNA is TGTGCCAGCAGCTTTCGGGTAGCGGTCTCCTACGAGCAGTACTTC. Translated, it gives CASSFRVAVSYEQYF.